Presented here are 7 T cell receptor beta chains from one specimen sequenced in a study of cytomegalovirus exposure and HLA in healthy donors. PCR involved 60 Vbeta and 13 Jbeta primers. TCRdb's copy holds only in-frame clones and misses some; the assay was immunoSEQ multiplex PCR. The table has more than 85,000 clones, around four fifths seen once. Specimen: PBMCs. The receptor set was obtained from a man aged 30 to 39 in good health and CMV-seropositive.

With respect to this clone: Germline and junction disagree at one end, which may indicate a read error. The genes are TRBV13 and TRBJ1-5; D ambiguous. The CDR3 runs 14 residues. Germline V gives CDR1 PRHDT, CDR2 FYEKMQ (reference sequence). This CDR3 is CASSLGAGNQPQHF. In nucleotides, the CDR3 is TGTGCCAGCAGTTTAGGCGCGGGCAATCAGCCCCAGCATTTT.

In DNA, the CDR3 is TGTGCCAGCAGCTTAGGTAGCGGGGACACCGGGGAGCTGTTTTTT. Its translation is CASSLGSGDTGELFF. This rearrangement joins TRBV11-2 to TRBJ2-2, with TRBD2 matching over 8 bases. The CDR3 is 15 amino acids. Germline trimming cut 1 base from V and 3 bases from J; bases unmatched to any gene: 1. CDR1 SGHAT and CDR2 FQNNGV come from the germline V gene. Combining the CDR3 with reference TRBV11-2 and TRBJ2-2 gives the whole variable domain EAGVAQSPRYKIIEKRQSVAFWCNPISGHATLYWYQQILGQGPKLLIQFQNNGVVDDSQLPKDRFSAERLKGVDSTLKIQPAKLEDSAVYLCASSLGSGDTGELFFGEGSRLTVL.

The chain joins TRBV6-5 to TRBJ1-6; a possible D gene is TRBD1 (5 bases). The CDR3 runs to 13 residues. V lost 9 bases to trimming and J lost 7 bases, with 13 bases between them. Per germline, CDR1 MNHEY and CDR2 SVGAGI. CDR3 loop: CASVYRPNSPLHF. DNA for the CDR3: TGTGCCAGTGTCTACAGGCCGAATTCACCCCTCCACTTT.

The chain uses TRBV5-1 and TRBJ1-4, with TRBD1 matching 7 bases. This CDR3 contains 15 residues. J was trimmed by 6 bases and V by 4 bases; bases with no gene match: 9. The germline CDR1 and CDR2 sequences are SGHRS and YFSETQ. CDR3 coding DNA: TGCGCCAGCAGCGCAAAAGACAGGGAGTATGAAAAACTGTTTTTT. As protein: CASSAKDREYEKLFF.

V gene TRBV4-3 combines with J gene TRBJ1-2, with D perhaps TRBD1 (5 bases). V lost 4 bases to trimming and J lost 0 bases, with 6 bases between them. This CDR3 is 13 amino acids long. Germline loops: CDR1 LGHNA, CDR2 YSLEER. In DNA, the CDR3 is TGCGCCAGCAGCCCGGGGGCTAACTATGGCTACACCTTC. This translates into CASSPGANYGYTF.

The chain recombines TRBV29-1 with TRBJ1-5; possible D gene TRBD1, 6 bases. Trimming removed 5 bases at V and 5 bases at J, with 13 bases between. The CDR3 covers 13 residues. Looked up from germline, CDR1 is SQVTM and CDR2 is ANQGSEA. CDR3 coding DNA: TGCAGCGTTCTCCTACAGGGCGATCAGCCCCAGCATTTT. This codes for CSVLLQGDQPQHF.

The gene calls are TRBV6-5 and TRBJ2-1; TRBD1 matches at 8 bases. Germline V gene data show CDR1 as MNHEY and CDR2 as SVGAGI. CDR3 length: 15 residues. V lost 5 bases and J lost 5; bases outside the gene matches: 8. The CDR3 spells CASSRQGPSNNEQFF. CDR3 coding DNA: TGTGCCAGCAGTAGACAGGGGCCTTCCAACAATGAGCAGTTCTTC.